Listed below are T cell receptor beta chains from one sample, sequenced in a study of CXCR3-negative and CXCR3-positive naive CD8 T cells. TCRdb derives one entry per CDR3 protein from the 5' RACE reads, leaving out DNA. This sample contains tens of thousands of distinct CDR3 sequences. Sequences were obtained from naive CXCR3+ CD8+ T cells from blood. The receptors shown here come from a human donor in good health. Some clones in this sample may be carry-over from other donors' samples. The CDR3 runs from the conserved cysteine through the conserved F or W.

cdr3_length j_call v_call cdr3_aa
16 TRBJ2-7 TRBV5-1 CASSLASDTFSYEQYF
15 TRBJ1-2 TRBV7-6 CASSAGDSPNYGYTF
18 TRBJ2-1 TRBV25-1 CASSTTSWTSGGHNEQFF
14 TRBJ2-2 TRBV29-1 CSVEALGIGGELFF
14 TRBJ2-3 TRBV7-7 CASSSNDREHTQYF
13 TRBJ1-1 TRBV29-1 CSVDIGDRYEAFF
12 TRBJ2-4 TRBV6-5 CASSGQGSIQYF
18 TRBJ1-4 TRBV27 CASSLTHAAGATNEKLFF
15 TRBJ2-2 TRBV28 CASIPHRGITGELFF
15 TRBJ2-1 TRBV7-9 CASSRDRVSYNEQFF
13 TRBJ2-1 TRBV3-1 CASNPGGGNEQFF
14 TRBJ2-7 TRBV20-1 CSARDEEFWYEQYF
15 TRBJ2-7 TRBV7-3 CASSQTAGGLNEQYF
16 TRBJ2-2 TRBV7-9 CASSLIVQGNTGELFF
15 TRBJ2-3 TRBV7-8 CASSTLQGRTDTQYF
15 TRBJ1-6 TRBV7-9 CASSSTGNNNSPLHF
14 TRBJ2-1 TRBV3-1 CASSQDLQYNEQFF
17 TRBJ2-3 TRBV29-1 CSARGGLAGVSTDTQYF
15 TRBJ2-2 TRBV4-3 CASSQDQRQTGELFF
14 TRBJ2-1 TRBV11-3 CASSPRTRTNEQFF
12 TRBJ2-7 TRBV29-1 CSVGAGGDEQYF
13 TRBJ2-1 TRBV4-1 CASSQGGWNEQFF
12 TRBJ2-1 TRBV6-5 CASSTGYNEQFF
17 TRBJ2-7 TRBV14 CASSHPTHSTESYEQYF
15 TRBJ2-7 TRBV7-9 CASSLTVDAGGEQYF
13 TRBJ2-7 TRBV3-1 CASSPDTSLEQYF
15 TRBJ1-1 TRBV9 CASSSPGDSPSEAFF
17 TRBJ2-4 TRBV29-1 CSVEFWLRKLAKNIQYF
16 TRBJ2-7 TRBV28 CASSPPGAQVSYEQYF
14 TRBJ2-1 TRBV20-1 CSASEPREANEQFF
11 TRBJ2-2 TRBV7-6 CASFLGGELFF
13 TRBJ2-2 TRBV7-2 CASSLMRDGELFF
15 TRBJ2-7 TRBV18 CASSPPDRRAYEQYF
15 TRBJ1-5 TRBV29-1 CSAEILGDSNQPQHF
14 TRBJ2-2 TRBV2 CASSGTGSTGELFF
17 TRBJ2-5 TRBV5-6 CASSLWWLAGGEETQYF
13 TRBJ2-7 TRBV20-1 CSAQAGGPQEQYF
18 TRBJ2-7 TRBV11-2 CASSLEITRTGIFYEQYF
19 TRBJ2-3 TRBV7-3 CASSLIGLAGGPLTDTQYF
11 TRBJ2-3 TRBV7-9 CASTYTDTQYF
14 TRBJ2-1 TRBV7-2 CASNAGQGGDEQFF
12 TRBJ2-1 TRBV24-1 CATGNLWGEQFF
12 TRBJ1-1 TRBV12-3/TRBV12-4 CASSLAGAQAFF
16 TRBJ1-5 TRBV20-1 CSARDVRGSGNQPQHF